This TCR beta chain was captured in a study of blood T cell repertoires in COVID-19. The V and J ends lost 1 base and 1 base, in that order; junction bases with no gene match: 4. Germline assignment: CDR1 LGHNA and CDR2 YNFKEQ. This CDR3 is 17 amino acids long. As handled by the study authors: Reference gene primer amplification yielded estimated nucleated cell counts. Profiling relied on immunoSEQ multiplex PCR, and the TCRdb table lists in-frame clones only, not all of them. That table gives V, J and clone size, and the DNA gave D and trimming. The profile shows 220,000 or so clones, roughly four fifths of them singletons.

The material sequenced was PBMCs or T cells enriched from blood (not recorded which). This sequence joins TRBV4-2 and TRBJ2-3, with 11 bases that match TRBD2. The TCR comes from a woman in her sixties who had recovered from COVID-19. The DNA of the CDR3 is TGTGCCAGCAGCCAAGGTCAGGGACTAGCGGGCACAGATACGCAGTATTTT. Protein product: CASSQGQGLAGTDTQYF.